Sequencing of this TCR beta chain was carried out in a study of blood T cell repertoires in COVID-19. At the level of the study: Spain, Italy and the United States supplied samples that represented acute and convalescent COVID-19.

The V gene's germline CDR1 is MNHNY and CDR2 SVGAGI (reference sequence). Trimming shortened V by 0 bases and J by 6 bases, and 12 bases separated the two germline ends. This CDR3 spans 15 amino acids. Produced via immunoSEQ multiplex PCR; TCRdb's table is partial and in-frame only. The sample records around 250,000 clones, approximately 84% being singletons. No more than 2 weeks before study entry, exposed participants had met a case of COVID-19. The V and J genes are TRBV6-6 and TRBJ1-5; no clear D gene. This receptor was identified in a woman aged 45-59 years who had been exposed to COVID-19. Sequencing was performed on PBMCs or T cells enriched from blood (not recorded which). The CDR3 protein is CASSYSGRIGQPQHF. In DNA form, the CDR3 reads TGTGCCAGCAGTTACTCAGGGAGGATTGGTCAGCCCCAGCATTTT.